This T cell receptor beta chain was obtained from a study of CD8+ T cells in alopecia areata. Treatment reported: oral pan-JAK inhibitor, 5-10 mg twice daily. Alopecia areata patients provided lesional scalp punch biopsies and peripheral blood, both collected for the study. PBMCs provided sorted CD4+ and CD8+ T cells. Trimming pared 2 bases from V and 7 bases from J, leaving 11 bases between. CDR1 and CDR2 from the germline V gene are MNHEY and SVGAGI. The CDR3 runs 13 residues. Extracted RNA was reverse transcribed, and the resulting cDNA served as sequencing template. The repertoire was sequenced with immunoSEQ multiplex PCR; TCRdb's copy has only in-frame clones and lacks some. The sample carries some 150,000 clones, roughly four fifths recorded once.

The sample in question was CD8+ T cells sorted from blood, obtained at week 4, from a patient treated with tofacitinib. The clonotype comes from a human donor with alopecia areata. The V call is TRBV6-5, the J call TRBJ1-2; D is possibly TRBD1 (5 bases). CDR3 protein: CASSYGSGSGYTF. The DNA for the CDR3 is TGTGCCAGCAGTTACGGGTCAGGGTCTGGCTACACCTTC.